The rows below give T cell receptor beta chains drawn from one sample of a study of blood T cell repertoires in COVID-19. Method: immunoSEQ multiplex PCR; TCRdb's copy keeps in-frame clones and lacks some. The table has around 160,000 clones, around 85% seen once. The sequenced material came from peripheral blood. Receptors originate from a man in his fifties or sixties with active or convalescent COVID-19. CDR3s include the opening cysteine and the closing phenylalanine or tryptophan. The D gene is left open where the match is weak. The size entry is marked missing in some rows and otherwise reads once, few, many or a size class.

clone_size: .
j_call: TRBJ1-4
v_call: TRBV28
d_call: .
cdr3_nt: TGTGCCAGCAGTTTATTCCGGGAAAAACTGTTTTTT
cdr3_aa: CASSLFREKLFF

clone_size: .
j_call: TRBJ1-2
v_call: TRBV4-3
d_call: TRBD1
cdr3_nt: TGCGCCAGCAGCCAAGACGGGACAGGCTATGGCTACACCTTC
cdr3_aa: CASSQDGTGYGYTF

clone_size: .
j_call: TRBJ1-2
v_call: TRBV7-9
d_call: TRBD1
cdr3_nt: TGTGCCAGCAGCTTTGGGTCAGGGGGCCATTATGGCTACACCTTC
cdr3_aa: CASSFGSGGHYGYTF

clone_size: few
j_call: TRBJ1-1
v_call: TRBV9
d_call: .
cdr3_nt: TGTGCCAGCAGCCAGGTAGTAGTCCTCGGGGCTGAAGCTTTCTTT
cdr3_aa: CASSQVVVLGAEAFF

clone_size: .
j_call: TRBJ1-6
v_call: TRBV5-1
d_call: .
cdr3_nt: TGCGCCAGCAGCTTGGAGTTAGCCGGGAATAATTCACCCCTCCACTTT
cdr3_aa: CASSLELAGNNSPLHF

clone_size: .
j_call: TRBJ1-1
v_call: TRBV4-1
d_call: TRBD1
cdr3_nt: TGCGCCAGCAGCCAAGCCGACAGGGACTACACTGAAGCTTTCTTT
cdr3_aa: CASSQADRDYTEAFF

clone_size: .
j_call: TRBJ2-7
v_call: TRBV5-1
d_call: TRBD2
cdr3_nt: TGCGCCAGCAGCGCCTCTAGCGGGAGTACCTACGAGCAGTACTTC
cdr3_aa: CASSASSGSTYEQYF

clone_size: .
j_call: TRBJ1-2
v_call: TRBV7-3
d_call: TRBD1
cdr3_nt: TGTGCCAGCAGCTCCTCCGGGACAGGGGCCTATGGCTACACCTTC
cdr3_aa: CASSSSGTGAYGYTF

clone_size: .
j_call: TRBJ1-4
v_call: TRBV7-2
d_call: .
cdr3_nt: TGTGCCAGCAGCTTAACAGGGACTAATGAAAAACTGTTTTTT
cdr3_aa: CASSLTGTNEKLFF

clone_size: .
j_call: TRBJ1-1
v_call: TRBV23-1
d_call: .
cdr3_nt: TGCGCCAGCAGTCAATGTACTAGGAACACTGAAGCTTTCTTT
cdr3_aa: CASSQCTRNTEAFF

clone_size: .
j_call: TRBJ2-7
v_call: TRBV5-1
d_call: .
cdr3_nt: TGCGCCAGCAGCCCCGACACAGGGACGGGTGAGCAGTACTTC
cdr3_aa: CASSPDTGTGEQYF

clone_size: .
j_call: TRBJ2-1
v_call: TRBV10-3
d_call: .
cdr3_nt: TGTGCCATCGAGTCCCCGGGTAGGAATGAGCAGTTCTTC
cdr3_aa: CAIESPGRNEQFF

clone_size: .
j_call: TRBJ1-1
v_call: TRBV6-5
d_call: .
cdr3_nt: TGTGCCAGCAGTTACTCACGGACACACAACACTGAAGCTTTCTTT
cdr3_aa: CASSYSRTHNTEAFF

clone_size: .
j_call: TRBJ1-2
v_call: TRBV15
d_call: .
cdr3_nt: TGTGCCACCAGCAACCCCACCCCCGCGGGGGTCTATGGCTACACCTTC
cdr3_aa: CATSNPTPAGVYGYTF

clone_size: .
j_call: TRBJ1-3
v_call: TRBV3-1/TRBV3-2
d_call: TRBD1
cdr3_nt: TGTGCCAGCAGCCCTGGGACAGCCTCTGGAAACACCATATATTTT
cdr3_aa: CASSPGTASGNTIYF

clone_size: .
j_call: TRBJ2-5
v_call: TRBV14
d_call: .
cdr3_nt: TGTGCCAGCAGCCAAGAGGAAACAGCTCTGTACTTC
cdr3_aa: CASSQEETALYF

clone_size: .
j_call: TRBJ2-3
v_call: TRBV4-1
d_call: .
cdr3_nt: TGCGCCAGCAGCCAGGAGGGGTTAGCGAGCACAGATACGCAGTATTTT
cdr3_aa: CASSQEGLASTDTQYF

clone_size: .
j_call: TRBJ2-3
v_call: TRBV2
d_call: TRBD2
cdr3_nt: TGTGCCAGCAGTGACCTAGCGGCTGCCCTGACAGATACGCAGTATTTT
cdr3_aa: CASSDLAAALTDTQYF

clone_size: .
j_call: TRBJ1-3
v_call: TRBV28
d_call: TRBD1
cdr3_nt: TGTGCCAGCAGTTTCCCCAGGGGGCTTGGAAACACCATATATTTT
cdr3_aa: CASSFPRGLGNTIYF

clone_size: .
j_call: TRBJ1-1
v_call: TRBV12-3/TRBV12-4
d_call: .
cdr3_nt: TGTGCCAGCAGTTTCCAGCGGAACACTGAAGCTTTCTTT
cdr3_aa: CASSFQRNTEAFF

clone_size: .
j_call: TRBJ1-1
v_call: TRBV3-1/TRBV3-2
d_call: .
cdr3_nt: TGTGCCAGCAGCCAAGGAGGGGGGAACACTGAAGCTTTCTTT
cdr3_aa: CASSQGGGNTEAFF

clone_size: .
j_call: TRBJ1-2
v_call: TRBV7-9
d_call: .
cdr3_nt: TGTGCCAGCAGCTTAAGTGTGGGGGGGAACTATGGCTACACCTTC
cdr3_aa: CASSLSVGGNYGYTF

clone_size: .
j_call: TRBJ2-5
v_call: TRBV6-5
d_call: .
cdr3_nt: TGTGCCAGCAGTAAGGGGGTAGAAGAGACCCAGTACTTC
cdr3_aa: CASSKGVEETQYF

clone_size: .
j_call: TRBJ2-5
v_call: TRBV6-5
d_call: .
cdr3_nt: TGTGCCAGCATTACCTTACAGGGCCATTCGGAGACCCAGTACTTC
cdr3_aa: CASITLQGHSETQYF

clone_size: once
j_call: TRBJ2-2
v_call: TRBV5-4
d_call: TRBD2
cdr3_nt: TGTGCCAGCAGCGGACCAGCGGGGATTAACACCGGGGAGCTGTTTTTT
cdr3_aa: CASSGPAGINTGELFF